Given below is one T cell receptor beta chain in context. No antigen is known for it. Sequenced by immunoSEQ multiplex PCR; TCRdb stores in-frame clones only, minus some. The data contain about 66,000 clones, 80% to 95% of them seen just once; the ten biggest clones take up roughly 11%. The source of the sample is a study of Tregs in tolerant kidney transplant recipients. Across the study: Mixed chimerism was transient after nonmyeloablative marrow transplants from related graft donors. Overall study results and limits: This study did not directly address biological reproducibility.

The CDR3 is made up of 15 amino acids. The V end was cut by 1 base, the J end by 2 bases, with 7 bases between. Germline CDR1 SGHKS, CDR2 YYEKEE (reference sequence). The V and J genes are TRBV5-5 and TRBJ1-6; D remains ambiguous. Sequencing used CD8+ T cells from blood, obtained before the transplant. The source is a human donor who received a combined kidney and bone marrow transplant. The CDR3 spells CASSLFRTYNSPLHF. In DNA, the CDR3 is TGTGCCAGCAGCTTGTTCAGGACCTATAATTCACCCCTCCACTTT.